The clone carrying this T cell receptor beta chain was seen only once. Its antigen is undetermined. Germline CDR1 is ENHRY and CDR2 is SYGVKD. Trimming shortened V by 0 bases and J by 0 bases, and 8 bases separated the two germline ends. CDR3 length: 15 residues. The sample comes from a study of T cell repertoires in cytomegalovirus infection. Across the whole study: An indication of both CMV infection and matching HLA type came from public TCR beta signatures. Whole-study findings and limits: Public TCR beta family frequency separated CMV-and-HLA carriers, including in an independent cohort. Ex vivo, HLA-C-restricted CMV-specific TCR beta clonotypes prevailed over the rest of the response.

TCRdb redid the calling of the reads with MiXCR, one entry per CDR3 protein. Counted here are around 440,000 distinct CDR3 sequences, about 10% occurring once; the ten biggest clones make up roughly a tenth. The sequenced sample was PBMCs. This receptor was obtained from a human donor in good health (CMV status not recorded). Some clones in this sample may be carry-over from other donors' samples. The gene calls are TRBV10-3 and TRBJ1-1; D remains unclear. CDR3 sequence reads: CAISESYRMNTEAFF. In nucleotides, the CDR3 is TGTGCCATCAGTGAGTCGTATCGGATGAACACTGAAGCTTTCTTT.